This TCR beta chain derives from a study of OX40 agonist ivuxolimab in advanced cancers. Overall study context: Patients in the trial were receiving intravenous ivuxolimab every 2 weeks, at doses of 0.01 to 10 mg/kg. Patients undergoing dose escalation presented with hepatocellular carcinoma, melanoma, renal cell or head and neck cancer.

CDR1 SNHLY and CDR2 FYNNEI come from the germline V gene. The CDR3 extends over 14 amino acids. V lost 0 bases to trimming and J lost 10 bases, with 13 bases between them. Data came from immunoSEQ multiplex PCR; TCRdb stores just in-frame clones and leaves some out. The table records tens of thousands of clones, roughly 90% of them present only once. The receptor comes from an adult with an advanced solid tumor such as melanoma, head and neck, liver or kidney cancer. The sequencing used CD4+ or CD8+ T cells sorted from blood, collected in a trial of the OX40 agonist ivuxolimab. V usage is TRBV2 and J usage is TRBJ2-1; D unresolved. The CDR3, as DNA: TGTGCCAGCAGTGAAGCAATTACAGCCCTGGAGCAGTTCTTC. Protein product: CASSEAITALEQFF.